These 20 T cell receptor beta chains were sequenced from one sample in a study of blood T cell repertoires in COVID-19. The repertoire was sequenced with immunoSEQ multiplex PCR; TCRdb's copy has only in-frame clones and lacks some. The sample records under 150,000 clones, 88% being singletons. The specimen was peripheral blood. These receptors all stem from a man aged 65 to 85 with active COVID-19.

This clone came up a few times. The chain employs TRBV5-8 and TRBJ1-5; 9 bases align to TRBD1. V gave up 4 bases and J gave up 7 bases; unmatched junction bases: 6. The length of the CDR3 is 14 residues. Germline-derived CDR1 and CDR2 are SGHTS and YDEGEE. The CDR3: CASSQGQGFQPQHF. CDR3 DNA sequence: TGTGCCAGCAGCCAAGGACAGGGGTTCCAGCCCCAGCATTTT.

The chain couples TRBV19 to TRBJ1-5; no reliable D call. This CDR3 contains 13 residues. Germline V gene sequence: CDR1 LNHDA, CDR2 SQIVND (reference sequence). Trimming removed 3 bases at V and 7 bases at J, with 10 bases between. CDR3 bases: TGTGCCAGTAGTATGGTTAGCAGCCAGCCCCAGCATTTT. Translated: CASSMVSSQPQHF.

The CDR3 region has the DNA TGCGCCAGCAGCGCCTCCGGGGTTGAAAAACTGTTTTTT. Translating it yields CASSASGVEKLFF. The chain carries TRBV5-1 and TRBJ1-4; no reliable D call. Germline CDR1 SGHRS, CDR2 YFSETQ. This CDR3 contains 13 residues. Trimming took 4 bases from V and 7 from J, leaving 11 bases between them.

This clone came up a few times. The rearrangement links TRBV10-2 to TRBJ2-7; possible D gene TRBD2, 5 bases. Germline V gives CDR1 WSHSY, CDR2 SAAADI. The CDR3 loop spans 13 amino acids. V shed 6 bases and J shed 2 bases, with 11 bases lying between them. In DNA form, the CDR3 reads TGCGCCAGCAGGGTGGGGAGTGCCTACGAGCAGTACTTC. Translating gives CASRVGSAYEQYF.

The chain couples TRBV5-1 to TRBJ2-5; TRBD1 agrees at 9 bases. From germline, CDR1 is SGHRS and CDR2 YFSETQ. Germline trimming cut 3 bases from V and 5 bases from J; bases unmatched to any gene: 8. The CDR3 sequence is 15 residues long. CDR3 in amino acids: CASSSLDRGVETQYF. CDR3 DNA sequence: TGCGCCAGCAGCTCTTTGGACAGGGGAGTTGAGACCCAGTACTTC. The entire variable domain, with the rest obtained from reference TRBV5-1 and TRBJ2-5, is as follows: KAGVTQTPRYLIKTRGQQVTLSCSPISGHRSVSWYQQTPGQGLQFLFEYFSETQRNKGNFPGRFSGRQFSNSRSEMNVSTLELGDSALYLCASSSLDRGVETQYFGPGTRLLVL.

This sequence joins TRBV9 and TRBJ2-1; D gene uncertain. CDR3 size: 15 residues. Germline CDR1 is SGDLS and CDR2 is YYNGEE. Trimming cost V 5 bases and J 2 bases, with 14 bases left between them. CDR3 nucleotides: TGTGCCAGCAGTCTGTCATTCCCAGCCTACAATGAGCAGTTCTTC. This codes for CASSLSFPAYNEQFF.

The chain is built from TRBV28 and TRBJ2-7, with 8 bases identical to TRBD2. The germline V gene encodes CDR1 MDHEN and CDR2 SYDVKM. The CDR3 is made up of 16 amino acids. With 6 bases clipped from V and 2 bases from J, the junction kept 12 bases outside the gene matches. The CDR3 sequence is CASRKGSGSVTYEQYF. The CDR3 nucleotides read TGTGCCAGCAGGAAAGGAAGCGGGAGTGTCACCTACGAGCAGTACTTC.

This rearrangement joins TRBV5-1 to TRBJ2-3; perhaps TRBD1 as D (6 bases). CDR3 length: 14 residues. The germline V and J ends were trimmed by 4 bases and 2 bases, with 11 bases remaining between them. Per the germline V gene, CDR1 is SGHRS and CDR2 is YFSETQ. This chain's CDR3 is CASSPGQYTDTQYF. The CDR3 nucleotides are TGCGCCAGCAGCCCAGGACAGTACACAGATACGCAGTATTTT. Looking up the rest from reference TRBV5-1 and TRBJ2-3 gives the full variable domain: KAGVTQTPRYLIKTRGQQVTLSCSPISGHRSVSWYQQTPGQGLQFLFEYFSETQRNKGNFPGRFSGRQFSNSRSEMNVSTLELGDSALYLCASSPGQYTDTQYFGPGTRLTVL.

The gene calls are TRBV9 and TRBJ2-3, with 13 bases lining up with TRBD2. The CDR3 is 15 amino acids. The germline CDR1 and CDR2 sequences are SGDLS and YYNGEE. The V and J ends lost 3 bases and 7 bases, in that order; junction bases with no gene match: 5. CDR3 DNA: TGTGCCAGCAGCGAGCGACTAGCGGGAGGCTATACGCAGTATTTT. It translates to CASSERLAGGYTQYF.

The V call is TRBV5-1, the J call TRBJ2-5, with D maybe TRBD1 (6 bases). In germline, CDR1 is SGHRS, CDR2 YFSETQ. This CDR3 spans 14 amino acids. Trimming cost V 4 bases and J 2 bases, with 12 bases left between them. The CDR3 DNA sequence: TGCGCCAGCAGCCCACAGGGTATACAAGAGACCCAGTACTTC. Amino acids: CASSPQGIQETQYF. Looking up the rest from reference TRBV5-1 and TRBJ2-5 gives the full variable domain: KAGVTQTPRYLIKTRGQQVTLSCSPISGHRSVSWYQQTPGQGLQFLFEYFSETQRNKGNFPGRFSGRQFSNSRSEMNVSTLELGDSALYLCASSPQGIQETQYFGPGTRLLVL.

The chain is built from TRBV19 and TRBJ2-1; 10 bases match TRBD2. After removal of 4 bases from V and 15 bases from J, the junction contained 6 bases not matched to a gene. The CDR3 spans 12 residues. Germline lookup yields CDR1 LNHDA and CDR2 SQIVND (reference sequence). The CDR3 sequence: CASSNLAGGTFF. As DNA, the CDR3 is TGTGCCAGTAGTAACTTAGCGGGAGGCACGTTCTTC.

V is TRBV2 and J is TRBJ1-5; D not certain. Germline assignment: CDR1 SNHLY and CDR2 FYNNEI. The V end lost 2 bases, the J end lost 2 bases, and 13 bases lay between the germline ends. The CDR3 is 16 amino acids. CDR3 nucleotides: TGTGCCAGCAGTGAATGGCAGAGCGGAGGCAATCAGCCCCAGCATTTT. Its protein is CASSEWQSGGNQPQHF.

This chain connects TRBV4-3 to TRBJ2-5; D gene unclear. CDR3 length equals 15 residues. Trimming removed 3 bases at V and 4 bases at J, with 15 bases between. The germline gives CDR1 LGHNA, CDR2 YSLEER. The CDR3 sequence is CASSQGRGLVETQYF. The CDR3 DNA is TGCGCCAGCAGCCAGGGTCGCGGCCTGGTAGAGACCCAGTACTTC.

Comments on this clone: This same CDR3 is encoded by further DNA sequences in the sample. The J gene is TRBJ1-1, the V gene TRBV5-1, with D maybe TRBD1 (5 bases). Germline loops: CDR1 SGHRS, CDR2 YFSETQ. The length of the CDR3 is 14 residues. V lost 0 bases to trimming and J lost 5 bases, with 11 bases between them. CDR3 DNA: TGCGCCAGCAGCTTGGGCGCAGGGAATACTGAAGCTTTCTTT. This gives the protein CASSLGAGNTEAFF.

The chain couples TRBV24-1 to TRBJ1-2; 7 nucleotides line up with TRBD1. This CDR3 has 14 amino acids. Germline CDR1 KGHDR, CDR2 SFDVKD. After removal of 5 bases from V and 4 bases from J, the junction contained 6 bases not matched to a gene. CDR3 protein: CATSASRDSYGYTF. CDR3 bases: TGTGCCACCAGTGCCTCGAGGGACAGCTATGGCTACACCTTC.

The chain joins TRBV19 to TRBJ1-2; possible D gene TRBD1, 5 bases. Germline CDR1 is LNHDA and CDR2 is SQIVND (reference sequence). The V and J ends lost 11 bases and 5 bases respectively, with 15 bases between them. The CDR3 contains 12 residues. CDR3 bases: TGTGCCGGGGCATCAGGAGTATATGGCTACACCTTC. It codes for CAGASGVYGYTF.

The sample holds a few counts of this clone. V usage is TRBV7-9 and J usage is TRBJ1-3, with no clear D. Deletions cut 3 bases from V and 9 bases from J, with 9 bases between. The CDR3 runs to 12 residues. CDR1 SEHNR and CDR2 FQNEAQ come from the germline V gene (reference sequence). The CDR3 DNA follows: TGTGCCAGCAGCTTGGAGGGAGGCACCATATATTTT. As protein: CASSLEGGTIYF.

The chain links TRBV5-6 to TRBJ2-7; 7 bases line up with TRBD2. The CDR3 length is 15 residues. V was clipped by 3 bases and J by 6 bases; unmatched bases: 12. The germline V gene encodes CDR1 SGHDT and CDR2 YYEEEE. The CDR3: CASSSLGLVTSEQYF. The CDR3 nucleotides are TGTGCCAGCAGCTCCTTAGGACTAGTGACAAGCGAGCAGTACTTC.

This chain joins TRBV7-3 and TRBJ1-1, with 7 nucleotides matching TRBD1. V shed 5 bases, J shed 5 bases, and the junction held 8 bases outside the gene matches. CDR1 SGHTA and CDR2 FQGTGA come from the germline V gene. The CDR3 length is 14 residues. This CDR3 reads CASSLTGLSTEAFF. For the CDR3, the DNA is TGTGCCAGCAGCCTGACAGGGCTGTCGACTGAAGCTTTCTTT.

The V call is TRBV7-9, the J call TRBJ2-1; a possible D gene is TRBD1 (5 bases). CDR1 is SEHNR, CDR2 FQNEAQ, per germline (reference sequence). The length of the CDR3 is 11 residues. Between the trimmed V and J ends, which lost 6 bases and 6 bases, there was a span of 6 bases. The CDR3 DNA is TGTGCCAGCAGGCAGGGCAATGAGCAGTTCTTC. Translated, it gives CASRQGNEQFF.